This T cell receptor (beta chain) derives from a study of identical twins. This CDR3 is built from 15 residues. Trimming left V 2 bases short and J 2 bases short, with 11 bases between. Germline V lookup: CDR1 SGHAT, CDR2 FQNNGV. A single record per CDR3 protein comes from TCRdb applying MiXCR to the 5' RACE reads. The sample includes 750,000 to 950,000 distinct CDR3 sequences, approximately 13% of them seen just once. General study points: The more abundant beta clonotypes in cord blood had fewer insertions, and memory repertoires did not show this. Twins shared beta out-of-frame sequences in excess, but this excess was weaker.

Only a few counts were recorded for this clonotype. Its antigen is unknown. These same records also appear under a second study, on yellow fever vaccine responses in identical twins. That work adds: Twins reportedly mounted vaccine T cell responses that seemed partly convergent, partly personalized.

The sequence was obtained from a woman under 30 in good health. This chain uses TRBV11-2 with TRBJ2-3, with a weak D call TRBD1 (5 bases). The specimen was PBMCs. The CDR3 sequence is CASSLMGQYTDTQYF. The DNA of the CDR3 is TGTGCCAGCAGCTTAATGGGGCAGTACACAGATACGCAGTATTTT. Full variable domain (outside the CDR3, taken from reference TRBV11-2 and TRBJ2-3): EAGVAQSPRYKIIEKRQSVAFWCNPISGHATLYWYQQILGQGPKLLIQFQNNGVVDDSQLPKDRFSAERLKGVDSTLKIQPAKLEDSAVYLCASSLMGQYTDTQYFGPGTRLTVL.